The 29 T cell receptor beta chains presented below share a single source sample, sequenced in a study of blood T cell repertoires in COVID-19. Only in-frame clones appear in the TCRdb table, and some are missing; sequencing was by immunoSEQ multiplex PCR. The top ten hold over 9.5% of the sample, which has under 450,000 clones, 88% seen once. The sample was peripheral blood. Source of these receptors: a woman in her forties or fifties with COVID-19, enrolled during active disease.

The chain joins TRBV28 to TRBJ2-7; tentative D call: TRBD2 (6 bases). Germline V gives CDR1 MDHEN, CDR2 SYDVKM. This CDR3 contains 12 residues. The germline V and J ends were trimmed by 3 bases and 7 bases, with 10 bases remaining between them. CDR3 loop: CASSLTRGEQYF. The DNA for the CDR3 is TGTGCCAGCAGTTTGACTCGGGGGGAGCAGTACTTC.

The V gene is TRBV7-9, the J gene TRBJ2-3; 10 nucleotides align to TRBD1. Germline loops: CDR1 SEHNR, CDR2 FQNEAQ (reference sequence). The V gene end was trimmed by 5 bases and the J gene end by 5 bases; junction bases not matched to a gene: 7. CDR3 length equals 15 residues. The CDR3 DNA reads TGTGCCAGCAGCCCCCGGGACAGGGGAAAAGATACGCAGTATTTT. Translated: CASSPRDRGKDTQYF.

This sequence joins TRBV4-2 and TRBJ1-2; 8 positions agree with TRBD1. V shed 0 bases and J 3 bases; nucleotides not matched to a gene: 12. The germline V gene has CDR1 LGHNA and CDR2 YNFKEQ. CDR3 length equals 18 residues. CDR3 residues: CASSQDRPPQGAHYGYTF. The CDR3, as DNA: TGTGCCAGCAGCCAAGATAGACCCCCTCAGGGGGCCCACTATGGCTACACCTTC.

V is TRBV24-1 and J is TRBJ2-7; the match to TRBD2 covers 10 bases. Per germline, CDR1 KGHDR and CDR2 SFDVKD. This CDR3 contains 15 residues. J gave up 7 bases and V 4 bases, and 9 bases lay outside the gene matches. The CDR3 here is CATSDPSGGPYEQYF. The CDR3 DNA sequence: TGTGCCACCAGTGACCCTAGCGGGGGCCCATATGAGCAGTACTTC.

A few counts support this clone. The genes are TRBV11-2 and TRBJ1-2; no clear D. Germline assignment: CDR1 SGHAT and CDR2 FQNNGV. This CDR3 contains 14 residues. Trimming stripped 0 bases from V and 5 bases from J, with 10 bases between. The CDR3 DNA sequence: TGTGCCAGCAGCTTAGAGCCAGGAGGGTATGGCTACACCTTC. Translated, it gives CASSLEPGGYGYTF.

This clone is a singleton in its sample. This chain connects TRBV9 to TRBJ1-2; 7 nucleotides match TRBD1. CDR3 length equals 14 residues. The germline CDR1 and CDR2 sequences are SGDLS and YYNGEE. J was trimmed by 3 bases and V by 3 bases; bases with no gene match: 5. CDR3 DNA: TGTGCCAGCAGCGAGGGGGACAGTTACTATGGCTACACCTTC. As protein: CASSEGDSYYGYTF.

The rearrangement links TRBV9 to TRBJ1-2; D call uncertain. This CDR3 spans 15 amino acids. Trimming removed 4 bases at V and 4 bases at J, with 17 bases between. Germline V gene data show CDR1 as SGDLS and CDR2 as YYNGEE. DNA of the CDR3: TGTGCCAGCAGCCCCTCATTGGAGGCCCTCTATGGCTACACCTTC. Protein product: CASSPSLEALYGYTF.

The chain has TRBV12-3 or TRBV12-4 and TRBJ2-1; D remains ambiguous. V lost 3 bases to trimming and J lost 7 bases, with 4 bases between them. CDR3 length: 11 residues. The CDR3 DNA follows: TGTGCCAGCAGTTTCGGTAATGAGCAGTTCTTC. Its translation is CASSFGNEQFF.

The chain has TRBV4-2 and TRBJ2-3; D unresolved. Germline assignment: CDR1 LGHNA and CDR2 YNFKEQ. The CDR3 is 15 amino acids. Between the trimmed V and J ends, which lost 0 bases and 2 bases, there was a span of 9 bases. The CDR3 sequence: CASSQDDSLTDTQYF. CDR3 nucleotides: TGTGCCAGCAGCCAAGATGACTCCCTCACAGATACGCAGTATTTT.

The V and J genes are TRBV24-1 and TRBJ2-5; D perhaps matches TRBD2 (6 bases). This CDR3 is built from 14 residues. The germline V gene encodes CDR1 KGHDR and CDR2 SFDVKD. Trimming took 4 bases from V and 8 from J, leaving 16 bases between them. This CDR3 is CATSETGAKGTQYF. The CDR3 DNA is TGTGCCACCAGTGAGACGGGAGCAAAGGGCACCCAGTACTTC.

V gene TRBV7-9 combines with J gene TRBJ2-7; D unclear. Looked up from germline, CDR1 is SEHNR and CDR2 is FQNEAQ (reference sequence). The CDR3 runs to 14 residues. V was trimmed by 0 bases and J by 4 bases, leaving 10 bases between them. CDR3 residues: CASSLAGGTYEQYF. CDR3 DNA sequence: TGTGCCAGCAGCTTAGCAGGCGGAACGTACGAGCAGTACTTC.

The gene calls are TRBV27 and TRBJ1-1; TRBD1 agrees at 8 bases. The V gene end was trimmed by 4 bases and the J gene end by 5 bases; junction bases not matched to a gene: 9. Germline V gene data show CDR1 as MNHEY and CDR2 as SMNVEV (reference sequence). The CDR3 length is 15 residues. The CDR3 region is CASSYSSTGETEAFF. CDR3 nucleotide sequence: TGTGCCAGCAGTTACTCCTCGACAGGGGAGACTGAAGCTTTCTTT.

J is TRBJ1-4 and V is TRBV19; possible D gene TRBD1, 5 bases. The CDR3 contains 16 residues. V gave up 3 bases and J gave up 3 bases, with 14 bases separating them. CDR1 is LNHDA and CDR2 is SQIVND in the germline V gene (reference sequence). The CDR3: CASSMIGGGANEKLFF. In DNA form, the CDR3 reads TGTGCCAGTAGTATGATCGGGGGGGGAGCTAATGAAAAACTGTTTTTT.

The V gene is TRBV5-4, the J gene TRBJ2-1; D is undetermined. Germline loops: CDR1 SGHNT, CDR2 YYREEE (reference sequence). The length of the CDR3 is 12 residues. The V gene lost 0 bases and the J gene lost 7 bases, with 5 bases spanning the gap. The CDR3 coding sequence is TGTGCCAGCAGCTTGGGCCAGAATGAGCAGTTCTTC. This gives the protein CASSLGQNEQFF.

Points on this clone: Different DNA sequences within this sample yield the same CDR3. The V gene is TRBV5-1, the J gene TRBJ2-3; D is undetermined. Germline CDR1 reads SGHRS; CDR2 reads YFSETQ. Trimming shortened V by 3 bases and J by 1 base, and 6 bases separated the two germline ends. CDR3 size: 13 residues. The CDR3 is CASSSQGTDTQYF. DNA of the CDR3: TGCGCCAGCAGCTCGCAGGGCACAGATACGCAGTATTTT.

The sample holds one count of this clone. The chain uses TRBV19 and TRBJ2-2; 10 bases are a match to TRBD1. The CDR3 runs 16 residues. The V segment lost 1 base and the J segment 3 bases; nucleotides outside the gene matches: 2. Germline assignment: CDR1 LNHDA and CDR2 SQIVND (reference sequence). The CDR3 nucleotides are TGTGCCAGTAGTATAGGTGGGACAGGGGACACCGGGGAGCTGTTTTTT. Its translation: CASSIGGTGDTGELFF.

The rearrangement uses TRBV19 and TRBJ1-2; D unresolved. The CDR3 is made up of 11 amino acids. The V and J ends lost 5 bases and 7 bases respectively, with 8 bases between them. Germline CDR1 reads LNHDA; CDR2 reads SQIVND (reference sequence). CDR3 residues: CASSPGFGYTF. CDR3 bases: TGTGCCAGTAGTCCGGGGTTTGGCTACACCTTC.

This clone came up once. The chain recombines TRBV19 with TRBJ1-4, with D unresolved. Deletions cut 6 bases from V and 3 bases from J, with 11 bases between. The germline V gene encodes CDR1 LNHDA and CDR2 SQIVND (reference sequence). This CDR3 spans 14 amino acids. The CDR3 protein is CASSGREANEKLFF. For the CDR3, the DNA is TGTGCCAGTAGCGGCCGCGAGGCTAATGAAAAACTGTTTTTT. The full variable domain, completed using reference TRBV19 and TRBJ1-4, is DGGITQSPKYLFRKEGQNVTLSCEQNLNHDAMYWYRQDPGQGLRLIYYSQIVNDFQKGDIAEGYSVSREKKESFPLTVTSAQKNPTAFYLCASSGREANEKLFFGSGTQLSVL.

V is TRBV11-2 and J is TRBJ2-7; maybe TRBD2 (5 bases). The V and J ends lost 0 bases and 6 bases respectively, with 18 bases between them. CDR3 length: 16 residues. Germline V CDR1 and CDR2: SGHAT, FQNNGV. The CDR3, as DNA: TGTGCCAGCAGCTTAGATCCGGTAGGAGGACTGAGCGAGCAGTACTTC. Its protein product is CASSLDPVGGLSEQYF. Complete variable domain (other parts from reference TRBV11-2 and TRBJ2-7): EAGVAQSPRYKIIEKRQSVAFWCNPISGHATLYWYQQILGQGPKLLIQFQNNGVVDDSQLPKDRFSAERLKGVDSTLKIQPAKLEDSAVYLCASSLDPVGGLSEQYFGPGTRLTVT.

This clone appeared once. The V gene is TRBV29-1, the J gene TRBJ1-1; 8 positions agree with TRBD1. Germline assignment: CDR1 SQVTM and CDR2 ANQGSEA. The CDR3 totals 16 residues. V shed 7 bases, J shed 2 bases, and the junction held 15 bases outside the gene matches. CDR3 DNA: TGCAGCGCAACCCAGGGGGCTGGTGTCGGAAACACTGAAGCTTTCTTT. The encoded protein is CSATQGAGVGNTEAFF.

The chain couples TRBV19 to TRBJ2-1; 12 bases align to TRBD2. From germline, CDR1 is LNHDA and CDR2 SQIVND (reference sequence). The CDR3 has 15 residues. J gave up 8 bases and V 5 bases, and 7 bases lay outside the gene matches. In nucleotides, the CDR3 is TGTGCCAGTAGTCCTAGCGGGGGGGCAATTTATGAGCAGTTCTTC. This encodes CASSPSGGAIYEQFF.

The chain's CDR3 is CASSQGLGSTQYF. The CDR3 region has the DNA TGTGCCAGCAGCCAAGGATTAGGGAGTACGCAGTATTTT. The chain is built from TRBV3-1 (or the pseudogene TRBV3-2) and TRBJ2-3; D is perhaps TRBD2 (5 bases). Trimming took 1 base from V and 8 from J, leaving 10 bases between them. Germline values: CDR1 LGHDT, CDR2 YNNKEL (reference sequence). The CDR3 has 13 residues.

The table lists this clone with a few counts. The chain links TRBV27 to TRBJ1-6, with unresolved D. This CDR3 has 13 amino acids. Germline V gene sequence: CDR1 MNHEY, CDR2 SMNVEV (reference sequence). Trimming shortened V by 8 bases and J by 6 bases, and 11 bases separated the two germline ends. The DNA for the CDR3 is TGTGCCAGCCGAAACTCTCCTAATTCACCCCTCCACTTT. Protein product: CASRNSPNSPLHF.

This chain links TRBV18 with TRBJ2-7; perhaps TRBD1 as D (6 bases). The CDR3 spans 15 residues. CDR1 is KGHSH, CDR2 LQKENI, per germline. The V end lost 3 bases, the J end lost 2 bases, and 14 bases lay between the germline ends. The CDR3: CASSPTRQVTYEQYF. For the CDR3, the DNA is TGTGCCAGCTCACCTACGCGACAGGTCACCTACGAGCAGTACTTC. The full variable domain, its missing parts supplied by reference TRBV18 and TRBJ2-7, is NAGVMQNPRHLVRRRGQEARLRCSPMKGHSHVYWYRQLPEEGLKFMVYLQKENIIDESGMPKERFSAEFPKEGPSILRIQQVVRGDSAAYFCASSPTRQVTYEQYFGPGTRLTVT.

The chain has TRBV28 and TRBJ2-7; no clear D gene. Deletions cut 6 bases from V and 4 bases from J, with 7 bases between. From germline, CDR1 is MDHEN and CDR2 SYDVKM. The CDR3 covers 11 residues. The CDR3 nucleotides read TGTGCCAGCAGCCCACAATACGAGCAGTACTTC. It translates to CASSPQYEQYF. Full variable domain (outside the CDR3, taken from reference TRBV28 and TRBJ2-7): DVKVTQSSRYLVKRTGEKVFLECVQDMDHENMFWYRQDPGLGLRLIYFSYDVKMKEKGDIPEGYSVSREKKERFSLILESASTNQTSMYLCASSPQYEQYFGPGTRLTVT.

V is TRBV10-2 and J is TRBJ2-2; TRBD2 matches 11 bases. V dropped 11 bases and J dropped 4; count of bases not matched to a gene: 12. The germline V gene has CDR1 WSHSY and CDR2 SAAADI. The CDR3 runs 16 residues. The CDR3 protein is CAFSRPGLAGTGELFF. The CDR3 coding sequence is TGCGCCTTCTCCCGCCCCGGACTAGCGGGCACCGGGGAGCTGTTTTTT.

J is TRBJ1-5 and V is TRBV18; 9 nucleotides line up with TRBD1. V lost 6 bases and J lost 4; bases outside the gene matches: 10. The CDR3 is 16 residues long. The V gene's germline CDR1 is KGHSH and CDR2 LQKENI. The CDR3 reads CASSPPGTGMNQPQHF. As DNA, the CDR3 is TGTGCCAGCTCCCCCCCCGGGACAGGGATGAATCAGCCCCAGCATTTT.

The chain links TRBV10-2 to TRBJ2-5, with a weak D call TRBD1 (5 bases). The germline gives CDR1 WSHSY, CDR2 SAAADI. CDR3 length: 17 residues. The ends were cut back, 0 bases at V and 5 bases at J, with 19 bases in the middle. CDR3 sequence (DNA): TGCGCCAGCAGTGAGTCGAGATATGTAAGGGGCAGGGAGACCCAGTACTTC. As protein: CASSESRYVRGRETQYF.

The V gene is TRBV9, the J gene TRBJ2-7; TRBD1 aligns across 9 bases. Germline CDR1 is SGDLS and CDR2 is YYNGEE. This CDR3 has 13 residues. After removal of 7 bases from V and 2 bases from J, the junction contained 4 bases not matched to a gene. The CDR3: CASGGTGTYEQYF. The CDR3, as DNA: TGTGCCAGCGGTGGGACAGGGACCTACGAGCAGTACTTC.